This T cell receptor beta chain is from a study of lymphopenia after photon versus proton radiotherapy. TCRdb keeps only in-frame clones here, not all; method: immunoSEQ multiplex PCR. The profile shows thousands of clones, approximately 89% of them singletons. Study-wide points: Better survival with proton therapy was suggested as possible, not demonstrated.

CDR1 is SGHVS and CDR2 is FQNEAQ in the germline V gene. The length of the CDR3 is 17 residues. Germline trimming cut 5 bases from V and 8 bases from J; bases unmatched to any gene: 16. Concerning this clone: The antigen is undetermined.

The chain uses TRBV7-8 and TRBJ2-1; 9 nucleotides align to TRBD2. This clonotype originated in a man between 60 and 75 years old with cholangiocarcinoma. Sequencing used peripheral blood, obtained from a patient treated with photon-based radiotherapy. CDR3 DNA sequence: TGTGCCAGCAGCCGACGAGGCGGGGGGGCTTTAGTGGATGAGCAGTTCTTC. It is translated as CASSRRGGGALVDEQFF.